Listed here are 10 T cell receptor beta chains from one sample, sequenced in a study of PD-1 blockade in classical Hodgkin lymphoma. Described time point: cycle 4 day 1 (C4D1), after six to seven weeks of nivolumab. No patient escaped relapse after autologous stem cell transplantation, and brentuximab vedotin exposure varied. Clones were read by immunoSEQ multiplex PCR, and TCRdb kept only the in-frame ones, dropping some. This sample yields over 75,000 clones, of which 90% are seen a single time; around 3% belongs to the top ten. The sample was peripheral blood mononuclear cells (PBMCs), taken before the fourth cycle of nivolumab. The receptors come from a human donor with classical Hodgkin lymphoma.

This chain joins TRBV7-8 and TRBJ2-1, with D perhaps matching TRBD1 or TRBD2 (5 bases each). In germline, CDR1 is SGHVS, CDR2 FQNEAQ. This CDR3 is 12 amino acids long. V was shortened by 3 bases and J by 15 bases, with 15 bases between the two germline ends. The CDR3 sequence is CASSLGEGGAFF. CDR3 in DNA: TGTGCCAGCAGCTTGGGGGAAGGAGGCGCGTTCTTC. The complete variable domain, with remaining parts taken from reference TRBV7-8 and TRBJ2-1, reads GAGVSQSPRYKVAKRGQDVALRCDPISGHVSLFWYQQALGQGPEFLTYFQNEAQLDKSGLPSDRFFAERPEGSVSTLKIQRTQQEDSAVYLCASSLGEGGAFFGPGTRLTVL.

This clone turned up a few times. The chain has TRBV4-1 and TRBJ1-2; 8 nucleotides align to TRBD1. The CDR3 is 15 residues long. Germline CDR1 MGHRA, CDR2 YSYEKL. V gave up 0 bases and J gave up 8 bases; unmatched junction bases: 8. The CDR3: CASSQDRTGMRGYTF. The CDR3 nucleotides are TGCGCCAGCAGCCAAGATAGGACAGGGATGCGAGGCTACACCTTC.

This chain uses TRBV7-9 with TRBJ1-4; unclear D gene. The V end was cut by 5 bases, the J end by 7 bases, with 2 bases between. The CDR3 length is 10 residues. From germline, CDR1 is SEHNR and CDR2 FQNEAQ (reference sequence). CDR3: CASSTEKLFF. DNA for the CDR3: TGTGCCAGCAGCACTGAAAAACTGTTTTTT.

The V gene is TRBV27, the J gene TRBJ2-1, with 7 bases fitting TRBD1. This CDR3 region has 14 residues. The germline CDR1 and CDR2 sequences are MNHEY and SMNVEV (reference sequence). V trimming: 3 bases; J trimming: 4 bases; junction bases outside the gene matches: 3. CDR3 region: CASSFQGVYNEQFF. CDR3 bases: TGTGCCAGCAGTTTTCAGGGGGTTTACAATGAGCAGTTCTTC.

The chain combines TRBV20-1 with TRBJ1-2; TRBD1 is a possible D gene (5 bases). Trimming shortened V by 5 bases and J by 8 bases, and 12 bases separated the two germline ends. Germline-derived CDR1 and CDR2 are DFQATT and SNEGSKA (reference sequence). The CDR3 has 11 amino acids. CDR3 bases: TGCAGTGCTCACACAGGAATGGGCTACACCTTC. Encoded protein: CSAHTGMGYTF.

The chain couples TRBV11-1 to TRBJ1-2; D perhaps matches TRBD1 (6 bases). CDR1 is SGHAT, CDR2 FQDESV, per germline (reference sequence). The CDR3 extends over 13 amino acids. The germline V and J ends were trimmed by 3 bases and 4 bases, with 9 bases remaining between them. This chain's CDR3 is CASSLGGSYGYTF. CDR3 DNA sequence: TGTGCCAGCAGCTTGGGGGGCTCCTATGGCTACACCTTC. The variable domain in full, with the rest retrieved from reference TRBV11-1 and TRBJ1-2, is EAEVAQSPRYKITEKSQAVAFWCDPISGHATLYWYRQILGQGPELLVQFQDESVVDDSQLPKDRFSAERLKGVDSTLKIQPAELGDSAMYLCASSLGGSYGYTFGSGTRLTVV.

This clone was recorded only once. The chain links TRBV2 to TRBJ2-3, with D perhaps TRBD1 or TRBD2 (5 bases each). This CDR3 is built from 16 residues. Trimming left V 6 bases short and J 6 bases short, with 22 bases between. Germline assignment: CDR1 SNHLY and CDR2 FYNNEI. The chain's CDR3 is CASSVRGTRVGDTQYF. DNA for the CDR3: TGTGCCAGCAGCGTAAGAGGGACCAGGGTCGGGGATACGCAGTATTTT.

This CDR3 is CAISRDGSYEQYF. The DNA of the CDR3 is TGTGCCATCAGTAGGGACGGATCCTACGAGCAGTACTTC. The chain links TRBV10-3 to TRBJ2-7, with D tentatively TRBD1 or TRBD2 (5 bases each). The V gene's germline CDR1 is ENHRY and CDR2 SYGVKD. Trimming stripped 5 bases from V and 1 base from J, with 9 bases between. The CDR3 extends over 13 amino acids.

The V gene is TRBV6-4, the J gene TRBJ2-3, with 9 positions matching TRBD2. The CDR3 consists of 16 residues. The V segment lost 6 bases and the J segment 4 bases; nucleotides outside the gene matches: 11. Germline CDR1 is MRHNA and CDR2 is SNTAGT. The CDR3 sequence is CASSEVGGGASDTQYF. CDR3 DNA: TGTGCCAGCAGCGAAGTAGGCGGGGGGGCCTCAGATACGCAGTATTTT.

The chain couples TRBV11-2 to TRBJ1-2; D is unresolved. V was clipped by 1 base and J by 8 bases, with 17 bases between them. This CDR3 comprises 15 residues. Germline V gene data show CDR1 as SGHAT and CDR2 as FQNNGV. The CDR3 is CASSLVKSIGRGYTF. The CDR3 nucleotides are TGTGCCAGCAGCTTAGTTAAGTCCATTGGAAGGGGCTACACCTTC.